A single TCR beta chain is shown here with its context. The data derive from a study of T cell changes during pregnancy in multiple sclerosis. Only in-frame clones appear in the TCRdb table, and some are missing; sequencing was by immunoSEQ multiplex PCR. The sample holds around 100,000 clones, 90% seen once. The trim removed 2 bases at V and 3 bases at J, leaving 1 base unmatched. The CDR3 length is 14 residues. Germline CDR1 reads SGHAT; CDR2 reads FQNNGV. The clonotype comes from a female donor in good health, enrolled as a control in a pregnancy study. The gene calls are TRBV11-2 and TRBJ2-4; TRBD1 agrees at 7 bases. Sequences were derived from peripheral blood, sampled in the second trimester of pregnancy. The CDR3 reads CASSLHRGKNIQYF. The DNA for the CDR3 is TGTGCCAGCAGCTTACACAGGGGCAAAAACATTCAGTACTTC.